The present T cell receptor beta chain was sequenced within a study of T cells in Graves' hyperthyroidism and ophthalmopathy. Regarding the study as a whole: Ophthalmopathy and stable hyperthyroidism were told apart by a 13 V-J model. Ophthalmopathy prediction by the model preceded onset by a median about 6.8 months.

Absent ophthalmopathy progression within 18 months defined stable Graves' hyperthyroidism. Based on clinical symptoms, serum thyroxine and TRAb, thyroid ultrasound and orbital computed tomography, diagnoses were reached. RNA transcripts were the template for amplifying TCR beta CDR3 regions. The TCR CDR3 was amplified in a first-round RT-PCR using the HTBI primer set. TCRdb recomputed calls from the multiplex PCR reads with MiXCR, one row per CDR3 protein. The data show around 420,000 distinct CDR3 sequences, about a sixth seen once. V shed 6 bases and J 7 bases; nucleotides not matched to a gene: 9. This CDR3 region has 15 residues. Germline V gene sequence: CDR1 MDHEN, CDR2 SYDVKM. A note on this clonotype: Its matching antigen is unknown.

Specimen: blood. This sequence was found in a woman between 18 and 29 years old with Graves' hyperthyroidism. V is TRBV28 and J is TRBJ2-3; 11 bases are a match to TRBD2. The CDR3 DNA follows: TGTGCCAGCAGCCTAGCGGGGGGTCTCAGGAATACGCAGTATTTT. It translates to CASSLAGGLRNTQYF.